The clone carrying this T cell receptor beta chain came up a few times. Its antigen is as yet unknown. The data were taken from a study of blood T cells in healthy people across ages. General observations from the study: Leaving the PBMCs unsorted stopped any conclusive comparison of naive versus antigen-experienced cells. A strong correlation was seen between TCR beta diversity and naive T cell percentage.

Then a second PCR, running roughly 7 to 11 cycles, was carried out with a sample-barcoded 5' primer and a J-beta primer mix. At least 2.5 million CDR3-containing paired-end reads were obtained per sample. From the 5' RACE reads, TCRdb called clonotypes with MiXCR, one entry per CDR3 protein. The sample has some 1.5 million distinct CDR3 sequences, roughly 28% seen once; the top ten hold 7.7%. This TCR was sampled from a woman aged 25-40 years in good health. The sequencing input was blood.

CDR3 nucleotides: TGCGCCAGCAGCTTGGGGACAGGGGGCTTCGAGGGCAATCAGCCCCAGCATTTT. It translates to CASSLGTGGFEGNQPQHF. The chain is built from TRBV5-1 and TRBJ1-5; 11 bases agree with TRBD1. Germline-derived CDR1 and CDR2 are SGHRS and YFSETQ. J was trimmed by 2 bases and V by 0 bases; bases with no gene match: 7. CDR3 length: 18 amino acids.